The text below deals with one TCR beta chain. What it recognizes is unknown. This record comes from a study of CD8 T cells in Susac syndrome. Background on the study: Sequencing included Susac syndrome patients, more than five of them with active disease and roughly eight in remission. General study findings and limits: It was in TEMRA cells and active patients that Susac CD8+ clonal expansion peaked.

The RNA, about 0.45 to 1 ug, was put through reverse transcription using random hexamers. The amplification used immunoSEQ multiplex PCR on TCR beta CDR3; it spanned 54 Vbeta and 13 Jbeta. TCRdb called the immunoSEQ multiplex PCR reads again in MiXCR, with one record for every CDR3 protein. The repertoire holds about 130,000 distinct CDR3 sequences, with approximately 95% as singletons. CDR3 length: 18 amino acids. Germline assignment: CDR1 SGDLS and CDR2 YYNGEE. V was shortened by 4 bases and J by 3 bases, with 26 bases between the two germline ends. The CD8+ and CD4+ T cells were isolated magnetically using a negative isolation approach, whereas the TEMRA cells were enriched by FACS.

The sequence was obtained from a human donor with Susac syndrome. The sequencing sample was made of CD8+ T cells from PBMCs. V gene TRBV9 combines with J gene TRBJ2-7, with D perhaps TRBD2 (6 bases). The CDR3: CASSLEVGAGGKDYEQYF. The CDR3 coding sequence is TGTGCCAGCAGCTTGGAGGTCGGGGCAGGAGGGAAGGACTACGAGCAGTACTTC.